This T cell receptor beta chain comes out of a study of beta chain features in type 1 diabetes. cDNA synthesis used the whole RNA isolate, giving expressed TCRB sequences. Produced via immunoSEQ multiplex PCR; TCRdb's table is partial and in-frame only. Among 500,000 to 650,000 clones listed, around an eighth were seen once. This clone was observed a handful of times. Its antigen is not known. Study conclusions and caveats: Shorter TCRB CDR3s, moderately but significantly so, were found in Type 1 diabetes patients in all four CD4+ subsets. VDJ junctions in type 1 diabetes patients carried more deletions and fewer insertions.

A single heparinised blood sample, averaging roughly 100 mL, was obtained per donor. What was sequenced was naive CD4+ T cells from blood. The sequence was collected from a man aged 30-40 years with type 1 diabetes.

The CDR3 is CASSPDRAYEQYF. Written as DNA, the CDR3 is TGCGCCAGCAGCCCGGACAGAGCCTACGAGCAGTACTTC. This rearrangement joins TRBV5-1 to TRBJ2-7; D perhaps matches TRBD1 (6 bases). CDR3 length: 13 residues. Germline values: CDR1 SGHRS, CDR2 YFSETQ. The ends were cut back, 4 bases at V and 2 bases at J, with 10 bases in the middle. Together with reference TRBV5-1 and TRBJ2-7, the CDR3 gives the full variable domain: KAGVTQTPRYLIKTRGQQVTLSCSPISGHRSVSWYQQTPGQGLQFLFEYFSETQRNKGNFPGRFSGRQFSNSRSEMNVSTLELGDSALYLCASSPDRAYEQYFGPGTRLTVT.